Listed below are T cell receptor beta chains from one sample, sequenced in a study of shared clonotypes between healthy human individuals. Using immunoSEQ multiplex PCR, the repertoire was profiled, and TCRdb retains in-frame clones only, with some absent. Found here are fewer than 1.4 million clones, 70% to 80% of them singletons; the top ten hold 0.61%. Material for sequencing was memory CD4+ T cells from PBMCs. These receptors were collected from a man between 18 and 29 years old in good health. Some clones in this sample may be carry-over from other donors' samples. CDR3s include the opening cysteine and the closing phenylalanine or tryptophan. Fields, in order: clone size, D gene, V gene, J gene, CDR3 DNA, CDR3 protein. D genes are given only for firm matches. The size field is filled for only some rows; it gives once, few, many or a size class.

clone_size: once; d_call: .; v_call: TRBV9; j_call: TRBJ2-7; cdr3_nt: TGTGCCAGCAGCGTAGGCGGTAGCGCCTACGAGCAGTACTTC; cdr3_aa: CASSVGGSAYEQYF
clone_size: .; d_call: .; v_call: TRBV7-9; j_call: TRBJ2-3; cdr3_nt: TGTGCCAGCAGCCCCCGGACCTCCGATACGCAGTATTTT; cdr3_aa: CASSPRTSDTQYF
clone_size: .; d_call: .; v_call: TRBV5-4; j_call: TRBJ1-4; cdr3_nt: TGTGCCAGCAGCCAACTTGGCGGTGATGAAAAACTGTTTTTT; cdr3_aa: CASSQLGGDEKLFF
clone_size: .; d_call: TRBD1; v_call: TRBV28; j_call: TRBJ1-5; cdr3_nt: TGTGCCAGCAGTGACAGGGGCGGGAGCAATCAGCCCCAGCATTTT; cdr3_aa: CASSDRGGSNQPQHF
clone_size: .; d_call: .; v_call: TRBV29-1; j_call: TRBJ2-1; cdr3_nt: TGCAGCGTTAGGGATGTGTCCTACAATGAGCAGTTCTTC; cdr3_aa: CSVRDVSYNEQFF
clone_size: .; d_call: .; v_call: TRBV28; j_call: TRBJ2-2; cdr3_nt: TGTGCCAGCAGGGGCATCTTGGGCGGGGAGCTGTTTTTT; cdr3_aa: CASRGILGGELFF
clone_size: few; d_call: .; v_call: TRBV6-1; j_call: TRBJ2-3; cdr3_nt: TGTGCCAGCAGTGAAAGACAGGGCACAGATACGCAGTATTTT; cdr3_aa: CASSERQGTDTQYF
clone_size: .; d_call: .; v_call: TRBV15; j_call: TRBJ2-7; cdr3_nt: TGTGCCACCAGCAGGGACAGTTTCTCCTACGAGCAGTACTTC; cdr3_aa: CATSRDSFSYEQYF
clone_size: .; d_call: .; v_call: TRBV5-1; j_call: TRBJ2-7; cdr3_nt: TGCGCCAGCAGCGATCGGGAACAGGGTACCTACGAGCAGTACTTC; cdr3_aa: CASSDREQGTYEQYF
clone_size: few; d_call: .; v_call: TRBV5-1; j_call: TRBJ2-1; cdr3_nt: TGCGCCAGCAGCTCCCAGGGCAATGAGCAGTTCTTC; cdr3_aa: CASSSQGNEQFF
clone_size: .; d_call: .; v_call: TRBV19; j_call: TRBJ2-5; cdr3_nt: TGTGCCAGTAGTATGGACCGGGGGTCAGAGACCCAGTACTTC; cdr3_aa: CASSMDRGSETQYF
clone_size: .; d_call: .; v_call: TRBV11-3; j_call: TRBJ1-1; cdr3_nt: TGTGCCAGCAGCCCCACTCTAAACACTGAAGCTTTCTTT; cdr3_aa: CASSPTLNTEAFF
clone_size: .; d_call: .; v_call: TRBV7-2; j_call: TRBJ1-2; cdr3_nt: TGTGCCAGCAGCTTAGCCGAGGGACCCTATGGCTACACCTTC; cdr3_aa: CASSLAEGPYGYTF
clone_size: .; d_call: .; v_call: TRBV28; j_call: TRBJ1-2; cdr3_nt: TGTGCCAGCAGTTTGGCAGGGCCCCTCTCCTATGGCTACACCTTC; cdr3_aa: CASSLAGPLSYGYTF
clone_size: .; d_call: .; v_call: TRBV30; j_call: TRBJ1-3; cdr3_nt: TGTGCCGCGGGCGGAAACACCATATATTTT; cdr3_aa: CAAGGNTIYF
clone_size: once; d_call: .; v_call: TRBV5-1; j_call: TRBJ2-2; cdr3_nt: TGCGCCAGCAGCTTGGACACAAACACCGGGGAGCTGTTTTTT; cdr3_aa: CASSLDTNTGELFF
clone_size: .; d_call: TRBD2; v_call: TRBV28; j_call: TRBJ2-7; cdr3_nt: TGTGCCAGCAGTACAACGTCGCGGGAGGGCGGCGAGCAGTACTTC; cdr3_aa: CASSTTSREGGEQYF
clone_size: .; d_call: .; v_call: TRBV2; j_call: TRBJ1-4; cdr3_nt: TGTGCCAGCAGAGCAGGTGAAAAACTGTTTTTT; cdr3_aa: CASRAGEKLFF
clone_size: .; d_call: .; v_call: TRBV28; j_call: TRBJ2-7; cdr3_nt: TGTGCCAGCAATGGGAACAGACAATACGAGCAGTACTTC; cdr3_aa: CASNGNRQYEQYF
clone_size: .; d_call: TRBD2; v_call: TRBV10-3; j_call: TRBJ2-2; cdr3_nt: TGTGCCATCAGTGCCCGACTAGCGGGAGAGGCCGGGGAGCTGTTTTTT; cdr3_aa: CAISARLAGEAGELFF
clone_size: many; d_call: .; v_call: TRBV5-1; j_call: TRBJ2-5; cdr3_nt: TGCGCCAGCAGTCGACTGGAGACCCAGTACTTC; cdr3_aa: CASSRLETQYF
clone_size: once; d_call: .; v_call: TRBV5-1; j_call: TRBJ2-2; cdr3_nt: TGCGCCAGCAGCCCCCTGGCAGGGGACCCCACCGGGGAGCTGTTTTTT; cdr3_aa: CASSPLAGDPTGELFF
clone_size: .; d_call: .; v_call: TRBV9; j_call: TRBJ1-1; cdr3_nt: TGTGCCAGCAGCACGGACCCTTTGAACACTGAAGCTTTCTTT; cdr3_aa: CASSTDPLNTEAFF
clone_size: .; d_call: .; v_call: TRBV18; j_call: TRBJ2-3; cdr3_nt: TGTGCCAGCTCACGAGAAGGGCGGCTCACAGATACGCAGTATTTT; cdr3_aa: CASSREGRLTDTQYF
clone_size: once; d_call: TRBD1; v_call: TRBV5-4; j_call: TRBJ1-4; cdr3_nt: TGTGCCAGCAGCCCGACAGGGGAGGGGGAAAAACTGTTTTTT; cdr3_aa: CASSPTGEGEKLFF
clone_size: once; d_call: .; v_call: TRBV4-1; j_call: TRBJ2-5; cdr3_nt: TGCGCCAGCAGCCAAGATTCCTCGCGGGACGGAGTGGAGACCCAGTACTTC; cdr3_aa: CASSQDSSRDGVETQYF
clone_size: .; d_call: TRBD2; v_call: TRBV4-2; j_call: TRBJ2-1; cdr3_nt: TGTGCCAGCAGCGGCGGGGGTACAAGGCATGAGCAGTTCTTC; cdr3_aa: CASSGGGTRHEQFF
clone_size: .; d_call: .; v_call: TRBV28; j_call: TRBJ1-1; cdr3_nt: TGTGCCAGCAGTCCCGGCCCCTCCGACACTGAAGCTTTCTTT; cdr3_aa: CASSPGPSDTEAFF
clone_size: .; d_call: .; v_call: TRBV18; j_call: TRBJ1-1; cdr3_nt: TGTGCCAGCTCAAAGGGACAGAACACTGAAGCTTTCTTT; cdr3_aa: CASSKGQNTEAFF
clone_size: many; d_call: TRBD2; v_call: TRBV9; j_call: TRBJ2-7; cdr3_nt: TGTGCCAGCAGCGTAGCCCCCGGGACTAGCTCCTACGAGCAGTACTTC; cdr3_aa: CASSVAPGTSSYEQYF
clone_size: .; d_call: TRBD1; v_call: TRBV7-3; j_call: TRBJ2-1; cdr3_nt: TGTGCCAGCAGCGTGACAGGGGGAACGGCCTACAATGAGCAGTTCTTC; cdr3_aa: CASSVTGGTAYNEQFF